One sample yielded the 25 T cell receptor beta chains listed below, sequenced in a study of cytomegalovirus exposure and HLA in healthy donors. The primer mix had 60 Vbeta and 13 Jbeta primers. This table comes from immunoSEQ multiplex PCR, and its TCRdb copy is limited to in-frame clones, with some not included. The sample has 150,000 to 200,000 clones, roughly four fifths seen once; the top ten hold 4.8%. Sequenced material: PBMCs. The source of these receptors is a young man in good health and CMV-seronegative.

The chain uses TRBV29-1 and TRBJ2-1; weak D call: TRBD1 (5 bases). The CDR3 loop spans 12 amino acids. In germline, CDR1 is SQVTM, CDR2 ANQGSEA. V shed 2 bases and J shed 6 bases, with 8 bases lying between them. Here the CDR3 DNA reads TGCAGCGTTGAAATCAGGGTCAATGAGCAGTTCTTC. Its translation is CSVEIRVNEQFF.

This rearrangement joins TRBV28 to TRBJ1-1, with D tentatively TRBD1 (5 bases). Per germline, CDR1 MDHEN and CDR2 SYDVKM. Trimming stripped 4 bases from V and 8 bases from J, with 14 bases between. CDR3 length: 13 amino acids. In nucleotides, the CDR3 is TGTGCCAGCAGTTCCAGGGCCTTCTACGAAGCTTTCTTT. This sequence encodes CASSSRAFYEAFF.

CDR3 bases: TGCGCCAGCAGCTTGGGGAGAGACTACGAGCAGTACTTC. The encoded protein is CASSLGRDYEQYF. The chain recombines TRBV5-1 with TRBJ2-5; D is uncertain. The better agreement between TRBJ2-7 and the DNA end casts doubt on the J call. This CDR3 is built from 13 residues. CDR1 and CDR2 from the germline V gene are SGHRS and YFSETQ.

CDR3 nucleotides: TGTGCCACCAGCAGAGATCCAGGATCGTACACCGGGGAGCTGTTTTTT. Translated: CATSRDPGSYTGELFF. This rearrangement joins TRBV15 to TRBJ2-2; the D is unclear. Germline assignment: CDR1 LNHNV and CDR2 YYDKDF (reference sequence). This CDR3 has 16 amino acids. The V and J ends lost 0 bases and 3 bases respectively, with 11 bases between them.

This clone was found a few times. This chain uses TRBV2 with TRBJ1-1; weak D call: TRBD1 (5 bases). CDR1 and CDR2 (germline): SNHLY, FYNNEI. V lost 3 bases and J 0 bases, leaving 11 bases between the germline ends. CDR3 length equals 15 residues. The CDR3 here is CASSDRQTMNTEAFF. The DNA of the CDR3 is TGTGCCAGCAGTGACCGACAGACCATGAACACTGAAGCTTTCTTT.

The rearrangement uses TRBV18 and TRBJ1-2; D not certain. The V end was cut by 2 bases, the J end by 3 bases, with 7 bases between. Germline V gene data show CDR1 as KGHSH and CDR2 as LQKENI. The CDR3 consists of 13 residues. CDR3 DNA sequence: TGTGCCAGCTCACCATCCCCCTACTATGGCTACACCTTC. Its translation: CASSPSPYYGYTF.

This clone was recorded only once. The chain combines TRBV10-3 with TRBJ2-3; the D is unclear. This CDR3 contains 16 residues. Germline values: CDR1 ENHRY, CDR2 SYGVKD. V gave up 2 bases and J gave up 0 bases, with 12 bases separating them. CDR3 sequence reads: CAISEPARHSTDTQYF. The CDR3 DNA reads TGTGCCATCAGTGAGCCGGCGCGGCATAGCACAGATACGCAGTATTTT.

This chain joins TRBV15 and TRBJ1-1; tentatively, D is TRBD1 (5 bases). V lost 0 bases and J 11 bases, leaving 28 bases between the germline ends. The CDR3 is made up of 18 amino acids. CDR1 is LNHNV, CDR2 YYDKDF, per germline (reference sequence). As DNA, the CDR3 is TGTGCCACCAGCAGAGATGGGGTGGGGGAGCGGGACCAATGGGGGGCTTTCTTT. It encodes CATSRDGVGERDQWGAFF.

V gene TRBV9 combines with J gene TRBJ1-2, with D maybe TRBD1 (6 bases). CDR1 and CDR2 (germline): SGDLS, YYNGEE. There are 15 residues in the CDR3. Trimming removed 4 bases from V and 2 bases from J, with 15 bases in between. CDR3 bases: TGTGCCAGCAGCCACAGGGAGGGGATAAACTATGGCTACACCTTC. It codes for CASSHREGINYGYTF. Full variable domain (missing parts from reference TRBV9 and TRBJ1-2): DSGVTQTPKHLITATGQRVTLRCSPRSGDLSVYWYQQSLDQGLQFLIQYYNGEERAKGNILERFSAQQFPDLHSELNLSSLELGDSALYFCASSHREGINYGYTFGSGTRLTVV.

This chain connects TRBV6-5 to TRBJ1-5, with TRBD1 as a possible D gene (5 bases). Between the trimmed V and J ends, which lost 8 bases and 4 bases, there was a span of 15 bases. This CDR3 region has 14 residues. Germline V gene data show CDR1 as MNHEY and CDR2 as SVGAGI. The CDR3 DNA is TGTGCCAGCGGCCGGCGGGGGGTGAATCAGCCCCAGCATTTT. Protein sequence: CASGRRGVNQPQHF.

In its sample, this clone was seen once. J is TRBJ1-1 and V is TRBV29-1, with D unresolved. The V gene's germline CDR1 is SQVTM and CDR2 ANQGSEA. The CDR3 extends over 12 amino acids. The V end was cut by 7 bases, the J end by 5 bases, with 14 bases between. The chain's CDR3 is CSATRARTEAFF. The CDR3, as DNA: TGCAGCGCCACGAGGGCGAGGACTGAAGCTTTCTTT.

The J gene is TRBJ2-1, the V gene TRBV6-1, with D perhaps TRBD2 (6 bases). Germline CDR1 is MNHNS and CDR2 is SASEGT. V was cut by 3 bases and J by 6 bases, with 9 bases left in between. This CDR3 has 13 amino acids. The DNA for the CDR3 is TGTGCCAGCAGTGAGGGGGGTATCAATGAGCAGTTCTTC. The encoded protein is CASSEGGINEQFF.

The gene calls are TRBV7-9 and TRBJ2-7; 7 bases align to TRBD2. V gave up 4 bases and J gave up 1 base; unmatched junction bases: 7. The CDR3 is 15 residues long. Germline V gives CDR1 SEHNR, CDR2 FQNEAQ (reference sequence). CDR3 protein: CASSSWTRGSYEQYF. CDR3 in DNA: TGTGCCAGCAGCTCGTGGACGCGGGGGTCCTACGAGCAGTACTTC.

The genes are TRBV5-1 and TRBJ1-2, with 10 bases lining up with TRBD1. With 2 bases clipped from V and 2 bases from J, the junction kept 6 bases outside the gene matches. CDR3 length: 16 amino acids. The germline gives CDR1 SGHRS, CDR2 YFSETQ. CDR3 sequence reads: CASSFPGQGTNYGYTF. The CDR3 nucleotides are TGCGCCAGCAGCTTCCCGGGACAGGGGACCAACTATGGCTACACCTTC.

The DNA of the CDR3 is TGTGCCAGTAGTATAGGGACGCGGGGGCTCTACAATGAGCAGTTCTTC. Translated, it gives CASSIGTRGLYNEQFF. This chain uses TRBV19 with TRBJ2-1, with D tentatively TRBD2 (7 bases). Germline V gene data show CDR1 as LNHDA and CDR2 as SQIVND (reference sequence). The germline V and J ends were trimmed by 1 base and 3 bases, with 13 bases remaining between them. The CDR3 sequence is 16 residues long.

This rearrangement joins TRBV29-1 to TRBJ2-1; no firm D call. Trimming pared 6 bases from V and 9 bases from J, leaving 9 bases between. CDR1 SQVTM and CDR2 ANQGSEA come from the germline V gene. The CDR3 sequence is 10 residues long. CDR3 DNA sequence: TGCAGCGTGGTAGTCCTTGAGCAGTTCTTC. Translated, it gives CSVVVLEQFF.

Written as DNA, the CDR3 is TGTGCCAGCAGTTTTAGCGGATACCGGGATTCCACCGGGGAGCTGTTTTTT. Amino acid sequence: CASSFSGYRDSTGELFF. The chain has TRBV28 and TRBJ2-2, with D possibly being TRBD2 (6 bases). CDR1 is MDHEN, CDR2 SYDVKM, per germline. Trimming removed 3 bases from V and 4 bases from J, with 18 bases in between. This CDR3 comprises 17 residues.

The genes are TRBV18 and TRBJ1-1; D unresolved. Germline values: CDR1 KGHSH, CDR2 LQKENI. V lost 1 base, J lost 2 bases, and 14 bases lay in between. The CDR3 has 16 residues. The CDR3 DNA sequence: TGTGCCAGCTCACCACGGTTCGAGGCGGCTAACACTGAAGCTTTCTTT. Protein sequence: CASSPRFEAANTEAFF.

With respect to this clone: Compared with germline, one end of the junction differs, possibly owing to a read error. The genes are TRBV7-9 and TRBJ2-5; D not certain. There are 16 residues in the CDR3. Per the germline V gene, CDR1 is SEHNR and CDR2 is FQNEAQ (reference sequence). CDR3 nucleotides: TGTTCCAGCAGCTTATATGTCGCAGCCGAAGCGGAGACCCAGTACTTC. Translation: CSSSLYVAAEAETQYF.

The V call is TRBV9, the J call TRBJ1-2; TRBD1 matches at 8 bases. This CDR3 contains 16 residues. The ends lost 0 bases at V and 1 base at J; junction bases unmatched: 5. Per the germline V gene, CDR1 is SGDLS and CDR2 is YYNGEE. The CDR3 protein is CASSVDRDRNNYGYTF. The CDR3 nucleotides read TGTGCCAGCAGCGTAGACCGGGACAGGAATAACTATGGCTACACCTTC.

This chain joins TRBV4-3 and TRBJ1-5, with D unclear. V lost 0 bases to trimming and J lost 5 bases, with 5 bases between them. The CDR3 sequence is 13 residues long. Germline values: CDR1 LGHNA, CDR2 YSLEER. The CDR3 nucleotides are TGCGCCAGCAGCCAAGAAACGGATCAGCCCCAGCATTTT. Protein product: CASSQETDQPQHF.

CDR3 residues: CASSPRTGGLDEQYF. As DNA, the CDR3 is TGCGCCAGCAGCCCGAGGACAGGGGGCCTCGACGAGCAGTACTTC. The V gene is TRBV4-3, the J gene TRBJ2-7, with 11 bases identical to TRBD1. From germline, CDR1 is LGHNA and CDR2 YSLEER. The CDR3 length is 15 residues. Germline trimming cut 4 bases from V and 5 bases from J; bases unmatched to any gene: 7.

J is TRBJ2-7 and V is TRBV28, with 12 bases matching TRBD2. The V gene's germline CDR1 is MDHEN and CDR2 SYDVKM. This CDR3 is built from 15 residues. With V trimmed by 6 bases and J by 9 bases, 12 bases remained unmatched. CDR3 bases: TGTGCCAGCAGCCTAAGACTAGCGGGAGCCTTGGGGCAGTACTTC. Its protein product is CASSLRLAGALGQYF.

The chain couples TRBV2 to TRBJ2-2, with a tentative D call TRBD2 (5 bases). CDR1 and CDR2 (germline): SNHLY, FYNNEI. The CDR3 is 15 residues long. The V and J ends lost 2 bases and 3 bases respectively, with 10 bases between them. CDR3 region: CASSERRGYTGELFF. The CDR3 nucleotides read TGTGCCAGCAGTGAAAGACGGGGATACACCGGGGAGCTGTTTTTT.

V and J are TRBV5-1 and TRBJ1-1; no clear D gene. The CDR3 runs to 14 residues. The V and J ends lost 0 bases and 4 bases respectively, with 10 bases between them. Germline loops: CDR1 SGHRS, CDR2 YFSETQ. The CDR3 bases are TGCGCCAGCAGCTTGGCCAATGGAGGCACTGAAGCTTTCTTT. Translated, it gives CASSLANGGTEAFF.